What follows is one TCR beta chain and its context. V was cut by 1 base and J by 1 base, with 17 bases left in between. The germline CDR1 and CDR2 sequences are GTSNPN and SVGIG (reference sequence). This CDR3 spans 18 amino acids. This sample stems from a study of T cell changes during pregnancy in multiple sclerosis. The repertoire was sequenced with immunoSEQ multiplex PCR; TCRdb's copy has only in-frame clones and lacks some. The repertoire consists of fewer than 50,000 clones, with 94% occurring once and the leading ten covering roughly 5.5%. The source material was CD8+ T cells from peripheral blood mononuclear cells, sampled before pregnancy. The clonotype was recovered from a female donor with multiple sclerosis, enrolled in a pregnancy study. The J gene is TRBJ2-6, the V gene TRBV30; D is undetermined. The CDR3 reads CAWSEVGGLGSGANVLTF. The CDR3 DNA sequence: TGTGCCTGGAGTGAAGTTGGCGGTCTTGGGTCTGGGGCCAACGTCCTGACTTTC.